Sequencing of this T cell receptor (beta chain) was carried out in a study of OX40 agonist ivuxolimab in advanced cancers. Study-level background: Enrollees could have had prior anti-PD-1, anti-PD-L1 or anti-CTLA-4 therapy, which 30% to 50% had received.

The repertoire was sequenced with immunoSEQ multiplex PCR; TCRdb's copy has only in-frame clones and lacks some. Among around 25,000 clones listed, roughly 75% were seen once. Trimming removed 0 bases at V and 0 bases at J, with 7 bases between. The CDR3 is 15 amino acids. CDR1 LGHNA and CDR2 YSLEER come from the germline V gene. There are a few counts of this clone. Its antigen is undetermined. Study-level results: Relative to CD4+, CD8+ T cells held more expanded clones on average. Circulating CD4+ and CD8+ T cells showed clonal expansion by week 6 at 0.1 to 3.0 mg/kg.

The sequenced sample was CD4+ or CD8+ T cells sorted from blood, obtained in a trial of the OX40 agonist ivuxolimab. The rearrangement uses TRBV4-3 and TRBJ2-3; D is unresolved. The TCR comes from an adult with an advanced solid tumor such as melanoma, head and neck, liver or kidney cancer. The CDR3 region is CASSQDGPSTDTQYF. In DNA form, the CDR3 reads TGCGCCAGCAGCCAAGACGGGCCTAGCACAGATACGCAGTATTTT.